The 16 T cell receptor beta chains below come from one sample, sequenced in a study of blood T cell repertoires in COVID-19. Here immunoSEQ multiplex PCR was the method, and the copy in TCRdb shows in-frame clones only, minus some. The sample records 250,000 to 350,000 clones, about 89% being singletons. The sample comprised peripheral blood. These receptor sequences come from a man aged 25-45 years with acute or convalescent COVID-19.

This clone has a single count. The CDR3 region has the DNA TGTGCCAGCAGGGGACAGGGAGTTGGAAACACCATATATTTT. It codes for CASRGQGVGNTIYF. The chain employs TRBV27 and TRBJ1-3; 9 bases align to TRBD1. The J segment lost 3 bases and the V segment lost 6 bases, leaving 3 bases of the junction unmatched. The germline V gene encodes CDR1 MNHEY and CDR2 SMNVEV (reference sequence). The CDR3 is 14 residues long.

The rearrangement links TRBV28 to TRBJ1-2, with 7 bases aligning to TRBD1. V lost 4 bases, J lost 2 bases, and 4 bases stayed unmatched. The CDR3 runs 14 residues. CDR1 and CDR2 from the germline V gene are MDHEN and SYDVKM. CDR3 in amino acids: CASSSQTGNYGYTF. CDR3 nucleotide sequence: TGTGCCAGCAGTTCCCAGACAGGGAACTATGGCTACACCTTC.

J is TRBJ2-3 and V is TRBV7-3; D is unclear. The V gene's germline CDR1 is SGHTA and CDR2 FQGTGA. The V end was cut by 1 base, the J end by 2 bases, with 13 bases between. The CDR3 loop spans 16 amino acids. The CDR3 DNA reads TGTGCCAGCAGCTTAATAGCTACCACCTCCACAGATACGCAGTATTTT. Its translation: CASSLIATTSTDTQYF.

This chain connects TRBV2 to TRBJ2-3; 11 positions match TRBD2. CDR1 and CDR2 (germline): SNHLY, FYNNEI. Germline trimming cut 7 bases from V and 2 bases from J; bases unmatched to any gene: 17. The CDR3 is 19 residues long. CDR3 protein: CASTPPEGLAEGITDTQYF. The CDR3 DNA is TGTGCCAGCACCCCACCTGAGGGACTAGCGGAGGGGATCACAGATACGCAGTATTTT.

The chain couples TRBV4-1 to TRBJ2-1, with TRBD1 as a possible D gene (7 bases). Germline CDR1 MGHRA, CDR2 YSYEKL. Deletions cut 1 base from V and 12 bases from J, with 16 bases between. This CDR3 contains 14 residues. The CDR3 bases are TGCGCCAGCAGCCAAGGGAGGGACAGACCGGGGCAGTTCTTC. This encodes CASSQGRDRPGQFF.

The chain has TRBV19 and TRBJ2-1; TRBD2 matches 13 bases. Germline loops: CDR1 LNHDA, CDR2 SQIVND (reference sequence). The CDR3 runs to 17 residues. J was trimmed by 5 bases and V by 8 bases; bases with no gene match: 12. CDR3 bases: TGTGCCAGTTCCCGTAACACCGGGACTAGCGGGGACAATGAGCAGTTCTTC. Its protein is CASSRNTGTSGDNEQFF.

The V gene is TRBV29-1, the J gene TRBJ1-3; weak D call: TRBD1 (6 bases). Trimming stripped 4 bases from V and 8 bases from J, with 15 bases between. The CDR3 covers 13 residues. Germline loops: CDR1 SQVTM, CDR2 ANQGSEA. The CDR3 DNA follows: TGCAGCGTTGCCCAGGGGAGGGGAGACACCATATATTTT. The encoded protein is CSVAQGRGDTIYF.

This clone was seen once. The J gene is TRBJ2-2, the V gene TRBV11-2; D is perhaps TRBD2 (6 bases). The CDR3 loop spans 15 amino acids. Germline CDR1 reads SGHAT; CDR2 reads FQNNGV. Deletions cut 0 bases from V and 4 bases from J, with 9 bases between. Here the CDR3 reads CASSLEGLSTGELFF. CDR3 nucleotide sequence: TGTGCCAGCAGCTTAGAGGGACTGTCCACCGGGGAGCTGTTTTTT.

J is TRBJ1-2 and V is TRBV28; D gene uncertain. The V gene lost 2 bases and the J gene lost 4 bases, with 8 bases spanning the gap. The CDR3 has 13 amino acids. The V gene's germline CDR1 is MDHEN and CDR2 SYDVKM. The CDR3 bases are TGTGCCAGCAGTTTACGGGTAGTCTATGGCTACACCTTC. It codes for CASSLRVVYGYTF.

The V and J genes are TRBV4-1 and TRBJ2-1; the match to TRBD2 covers 13 bases. V trimming: 2 bases; J trimming: 8 bases; junction bases outside the gene matches: 6. The CDR3 runs 16 residues. Germline V gives CDR1 MGHRA, CDR2 YSYEKL. The CDR3 loop reads CASSQTSGGAEYEQFF. CDR3 nucleotide sequence: TGCGCCAGCAGCCAAACTAGCGGGGGGGCCGAGTATGAGCAGTTCTTC.

This sequence joins TRBV5-1 and TRBJ2-1; 7 bases match TRBD1. V gave up 0 bases and J gave up 3 bases; unmatched junction bases: 3. Germline-derived CDR1 and CDR2 are SGHRS and YFSETQ. The CDR3 contains 15 residues. This CDR3 is CASSLAPGGYNEQFF. In nucleotides, the CDR3 is TGCGCCAGCAGCTTGGCTCCAGGGGGCTACAATGAGCAGTTCTTC.

The chain couples TRBV21-1 to TRBJ1-3. TRBV21-1 is a known pseudogene. The CDR3 consists of 17 residues. The chain's CDR3 is CASSKPHSHQSGNTIYF. The CDR3 DNA reads TGTGCCAGCAGCAAGCCTCATAGCCATCAGTCTGGAAACACCATATATTTT.

The chain carries TRBV20-1 and TRBJ2-5; 7 positions agree with TRBD2. V lost 3 bases, J lost 7 bases, and 8 bases stayed unmatched. The CDR3 contains 13 residues. CDR1 is DFQATT and CDR2 is SNEGSKA in the germline V gene (reference sequence). The DNA of the CDR3 is TGCAGTGCTAGTCCCCAGCGGGATGGGACCCAGTACTTC. Translated, it gives CSASPQRDGTQYF.

V and J are TRBV9 and TRBJ1-1, with 10 bases lining up with TRBD1. Germline V CDR1 and CDR2: SGDLS, YYNGEE. The junction had 4 bases not matched to a gene; V was cut back by 0 bases and J by 2 bases. This CDR3 is 16 amino acids long. This CDR3 is CASSVAGQGINTEAFF. The CDR3 DNA reads as TGTGCCAGCAGCGTAGCGGGACAGGGGATCAACACTGAAGCTTTCTTT.

The chain uses TRBV18 and TRBJ1-2; TRBD1 matches 7 bases. The CDR3 contains 15 residues. Germline V lookup: CDR1 KGHSH, CDR2 LQKENI. Trimming cost V 6 bases and J 3 bases; bases outside gene matches: 10. The CDR3 DNA follows: TGTGCCAGCTCCCAGAACAGGGGTGACCACTATGGCTACACCTTC. The encoded protein is CASSQNRGDHYGYTF.

This sequence joins TRBV7-6 and TRBJ1-6, with a possible D match to TRBD1 (6 bases). The CDR3 is 16 residues long. Germline CDR1 is SGHVS and CDR2 is FNYEAQ. V lost 5 bases to trimming and J lost 7 bases, with 18 bases between them. The CDR3 loop reads CASSSSGAALNSPLHF. The CDR3 region has the DNA TGTGCCAGCAGCAGTTCAGGGGCCGCCTTGAATTCACCCCTCCACTTT.